This entry lists 9 T cell receptor beta chains sequenced from one sample in a study of blood T cell repertoires in COVID-19. The method was immunoSEQ multiplex PCR; TCRdb's version includes in-frame clones alone and lacks a portion of them. Of 230,000 or so clones listed, roughly 89% are singletons. Material: peripheral blood. The receptors were sampled from a woman in her 40s who had recovered from COVID-19.

This clone was seen at least ten times. This sequence joins TRBV28 and TRBJ2-5; TRBD2 matches at 13 bases. V was clipped by 4 bases and J by 5 bases; unmatched bases: 7. The CDR3 runs to 16 residues. Germline CDR1 MDHEN, CDR2 SYDVKM. CDR3 DNA sequence: TGTGCCAGCAGTTCACTAGCGGGGGGGCCTGTTGAGACCCAGTACTTC. Translated: CASSSLAGGPVETQYF.

The CDR3 bases are TGTGCCAGCAGTTCTCGCCGCTACAGGGAAGTTATACCGGGACTAAAGTTAGCTGAGCAGTTCTTC. It yields the protein CASSSRRYREVIPGLKLAEQFF. The chain joins TRBV27 to TRBJ2-1, with TRBD2 as a possible D gene (7 bases). This CDR3 contains 22 residues. CDR1 is MNHEY, CDR2 SMNVEV, per germline (reference sequence). V was cut by 4 bases and J by 9 bases, with 40 bases left in between.

The chain combines TRBV7-8 with TRBJ2-5, with no clear D. The length of the CDR3 is 12 residues. CDR1 and CDR2 from the germline V gene are SGHVS and FQNEAQ. V was cut by 5 bases and J by 4 bases, with 8 bases left in between. The CDR3 DNA follows: TGTGCCAGCAGCCCTGTCGTAGAGACCCAGTACTTC. Translating gives CASSPVVETQYF.

The chain couples TRBV18 to TRBJ2-2, with a weak D call TRBD1 (5 bases). The CDR3 runs 15 residues. Trimming left V 2 bases short and J 5 bases short, with 12 bases between. In germline, CDR1 is KGHSH, CDR2 LQKENI. Here the CDR3 reads CASSPVRDGTGELFF. CDR3 in DNA: TGTGCCAGCTCACCAGTCAGGGATGGGACCGGGGAGCTGTTTTTT.

V usage is TRBV2 and J usage is TRBJ1-6; TRBD1 is a possible D gene (5 bases). Trimming took off 4 bases at V and 8 bases at J, with 12 bases between the two ends. CDR3 length: 14 amino acids. Germline CDR1 reads SNHLY; CDR2 reads FYNNEI. The CDR3 is CASSVSPRDSPLHF. The CDR3 coding sequence is TGTGCCAGCAGTGTATCCCCCAGGGATTCACCCCTCCACTTT.

The V call is TRBV4-1, the J call TRBJ1-3; perhaps TRBD1 as D (5 bases). CDR1 and CDR2 (germline): MGHRA, YSYEKL. This CDR3 contains 17 residues. The V and J ends lost 0 bases and 3 bases respectively, with 15 bases between them. The CDR3 nucleotides read TGCGCCAGCAGCCAAGACCCTCGAGGAGGGGATGGAAACACCATATATTTT. This encodes CASSQDPRGGDGNTIYF.

The CDR3 reads CASSTGASTLYEQYF. CDR3 nucleotide sequence: TGTGCCAGTTCGACAGGGGCCTCCACACTCTACGAGCAGTACTTC. J is TRBJ2-7 and V is TRBV19; 8 bases fit TRBD1. J gave up 3 bases and V 8 bases, and 12 bases lay outside the gene matches. The germline V gene has CDR1 LNHDA and CDR2 SQIVND (reference sequence). CDR3 length: 15 amino acids.

The chain recombines TRBV18 with TRBJ2-5; 7 bases map to TRBD1. Trimming removed 2 bases from V and 5 bases from J; junction bases left unmatched: 5. This CDR3 has 14 amino acids. Per germline, CDR1 KGHSH and CDR2 LQKENI. CDR3 sequence: CASSPIQGWETQYF. Here the CDR3 DNA reads TGTGCCAGCTCACCAATACAGGGGTGGGAGACCCAGTACTTC. Filled out from reference TRBV18 and TRBJ2-5, the complete variable domain reads NAGVMQNPRHLVRRRGQEARLRCSPMKGHSHVYWYRQLPEEGLKFMVYLQKENIIDESGMPKERFSAEFPKEGPSILRIQQVVRGDSAAYFCASSPIQGWETQYFGPGTRLLVL.

The chain carries TRBV6-6 and TRBJ2-2; D possibly corresponds to TRBD1 (5 bases). There are 15 residues in the CDR3. Germline-derived CDR1 and CDR2 are MNHNY and SVGAGI (reference sequence). Trimming removed 7 bases at V and 0 bases at J, with 12 bases between. The CDR3 coding sequence is TGTGCCAGCACGAGTACGACAGCGAACACCGGGGAGCTGTTTTTT. It encodes CASTSTTANTGELFF.